The 12 T cell receptor beta chains given below trace back to one sample, sequenced in a study of shared clonotypes between healthy human individuals. Generated by immunoSEQ multiplex PCR, the TCRdb table keeps only in-frame clones and is missing some. The repertoire consists of 2 million to 2.5 million clones, with approximately 93% occurring once and the leading ten covering roughly 0.36%. The sequencing sample was made of naive CD4+ T cells from PBMCs. Subset meaning: CD45RA+ positively selected. These receptors came from a man aged 18 to 29 in good health. Some clones in this sample may be carry-over from other donors' samples.

This chain links TRBV18 with TRBJ2-2; TRBD1 aligns across 8 bases. This CDR3 spans 17 amino acids. Germline CDR1 KGHSH, CDR2 LQKENI. The trim removed 2 bases at V and 4 bases at J, leaving 9 bases unmatched. The CDR3, as DNA: TGTGCCAGCTCACCAGCTCAGTCAGGGGGCTCCACCGGGGAGCTGTTTTTT. Amino acid sequence: CASSPAQSGGSTGELFF.

This chain uses TRBV7-3 with TRBJ2-1; 7 positions match TRBD2. Germline V gene data show CDR1 as SGHTA and CDR2 as FQGTGA. V trimming: 4 bases; J trimming: 7 bases; junction bases outside the gene matches: 7. The CDR3 loop spans 14 amino acids. DNA for the CDR3: TGTGCCAGCAGCTGGGCTAGCGGAAGTAATGAGCAGTTCTTC. Its protein is CASSWASGSNEQFF.

Only one count was recorded for this clone. The chain is built from TRBV14 and TRBJ2-5, with 9 bases matching TRBD1. Germline-derived CDR1 and CDR2 are SGHDN and FVKESK. With 4 bases clipped from V and 5 bases from J, the junction kept 8 bases outside the gene matches. This CDR3 has 15 residues. CDR3 amino acids: CASSPWDREWETQYF. The CDR3 region has the DNA TGTGCCAGCAGCCCCTGGGACAGGGAGTGGGAGACCCAGTACTTC.

The chain joins TRBV7-8 to TRBJ1-1; TRBD1 aligns across 9 bases. Germline-derived CDR1 and CDR2 are SGHVS and FQNEAQ. There are 17 residues in the CDR3. J lost 1 base, V lost 2 bases, and 8 bases had no gene match. CDR3 DNA: TGTGCCAGCAGCTTACGTTTCCGGGACAGGGCGAACACTGAAGCTTTCTTT. Protein: CASSLRFRDRANTEAFF. Full variable domain (missing parts from reference TRBV7-8 and TRBJ1-1): GAGVSQSPRYKVAKRGQDVALRCDPISGHVSLFWYQQALGQGPEFLTYFQNEAQLDKSGLPSDRFFAERPEGSVSTLKIQRTQQEDSAVYLCASSLRFRDRANTEAFFGQGTRLTVV.

For this clone: Within the sample, other DNA sequences also encode this same CDR3. The V and J genes are TRBV5-1 and TRBJ2-1; 9 bases map to TRBD2. This CDR3 is 16 amino acids long. V shed 0 bases, J shed 4 bases, and the junction held 5 bases outside the gene matches. Germline loops: CDR1 SGHRS, CDR2 YFSETQ. The CDR3 DNA follows: TGCGCCAGCAGCTTGGCGGCGGGAGGGACTTACAATGAGCAGTTCTTC. It translates to CASSLAAGGTYNEQFF.

This clone was recorded once. The chain couples TRBV7-9 to TRBJ1-4, with TRBD1 matching 7 bases. This CDR3 spans 16 amino acids. V lost 1 base and J lost 6; bases outside the gene matches: 8. Germline CDR1 is SEHNR and CDR2 is FQNEAQ (reference sequence). The CDR3 is CASSLVGTTGDEKLFF. The DNA for the CDR3 is TGTGCCAGCAGCTTAGTTGGGACAACAGGGGATGAAAAACTGTTTTTT.

The V and J genes are TRBV15 and TRBJ1-4; unclear D gene. The ends were cut back, 1 base at V and 1 base at J, with 4 bases in the middle. The CDR3 spans 14 residues. Germline-derived CDR1 and CDR2 are LNHNV and YYDKDF (reference sequence). In DNA, the CDR3 is TGTGCCACCAGCAGAGGTTTAACTAATGAAAAACTGTTTTTT. It yields the protein CATSRGLTNEKLFF. Variable domain in full (rest from reference TRBV15 and TRBJ1-4): DAMVIQNPRYQVTQFGKPVTLSCSQTLNHNVMYWYQQKSSQAPKLLFHYYDKDFNNEADTPDNFQSRRPNTSFCFLDIRSPGLGDTAMYLCATSRGLTNEKLFFGSGTQLSVL.

The chain has TRBV7-6 and TRBJ2-1; 11 positions agree with TRBD1. Germline loops: CDR1 SGHVS, CDR2 FNYEAQ. The CDR3 sequence is 20 residues long. Losses at the gene ends were 0 bases for V and 0 bases for J; bases not matched to a gene: 10. Here the CDR3 reads CASSLARDRGGTDSYNEQFF. The CDR3 DNA sequence: TGTGCCAGCAGCTTAGCCCGGGACAGGGGGGGAACTGACTCCTACAATGAGCAGTTCTTC. The whole variable domain, filled in from reference TRBV7-6 and TRBJ2-1, reads GAGVSQSPRYKVTKRGQDVALRCDPISGHVSLYWYRQALGQGPEFLTYFNYEAQQDKSGLPNDRFSAERPEGSISTLTIQRTEQRDSAMYRCASSLARDRGGTDSYNEQFFGPGTRLTVL.

As DNA, the CDR3 is TGCGCCAGCAGCCAACCCACCGGGGGGTATTATGGCTACACCTTC. This translates into CASSQPTGGYYGYTF. The genes are TRBV4-1 and TRBJ1-2, with D perhaps matching TRBD1 (5 bases). Germline loops: CDR1 MGHRA, CDR2 YSYEKL. Between the trimmed V and J ends, which lost 2 bases and 5 bases, there was a span of 15 bases. This CDR3 region has 15 residues.

This chain uses TRBV7-9 with TRBJ2-1, with 9 positions matching TRBD1. Germline CDR1 SEHNR, CDR2 FQNEAQ (reference sequence). This CDR3 has 16 residues. The V gene end was trimmed by 5 bases and the J gene end by 7 bases; junction bases not matched to a gene: 12. CDR3 bases: TGTGCCAGCAGCCCTCACCGGGGACAGGGATTTAATGAGCAGTTCTTC. Translating it yields CASSPHRGQGFNEQFF.

The chain combines TRBV4-2 with TRBJ2-7; TRBD1 matches at 11 bases. The ends lost 2 bases at V and 4 bases at J; junction bases unmatched: 4. This CDR3 spans 15 amino acids. Germline V CDR1 and CDR2: LGHNA, YNFKEQ. CDR3 coding DNA: TGTGCCAGCAGCCAATCCGGGACAGGGGGGTACGAGCAGTACTTC. This encodes CASSQSGTGGYEQYF.

This chain links TRBV11-1 with TRBJ2-1; 8 bases line up with TRBD2. Germline loops: CDR1 SGHAT, CDR2 FQDESV (reference sequence). The CDR3 is 17 amino acids. V trimming: 5 bases; J trimming: 7 bases; junction bases outside the gene matches: 16. The CDR3 sequence: CASSPGIAGRARNEQFF. CDR3 sequence (DNA): TGTGCCAGCAGCCCTGGGATAGCCGGGAGGGCCCGGAATGAGCAGTTCTTC.